This T cell receptor beta chain derives from a study of T cell responses to AZD1222 COVID-19 vaccine. The study, taken as a whole, reports: Only 5 or 6 people who got AZD1222 tested seropositive at baseline.

The CDR3 length is 16 residues. Germline V gene sequence: CDR1 SGDLS, CDR2 YYNGEE. Trimming removed 4 bases at V and 0 bases at J, with 14 bases between. In the case of this clone: Its antigen remains unknown.

Assay used: immunoSEQ multiplex PCR; TCRdb lists only in-frame clones, some missing. The sample holds 140,000 to 150,000 clones; around 89% are singletons and the top ten take roughly 1.7%. J is TRBJ2-4 and V is TRBV9; D is unclear. The sample consisted of peripheral blood, taken on day 0 of AZD1222 vaccination. The TCR sequence derives from an adult in good health. CDR3 protein: CASSLGSGVAKNIQYF. The CDR3, as DNA: TGTGCCAGCAGCCTTGGGTCCGGAGTAGCCAAAAACATTCAGTACTTC.